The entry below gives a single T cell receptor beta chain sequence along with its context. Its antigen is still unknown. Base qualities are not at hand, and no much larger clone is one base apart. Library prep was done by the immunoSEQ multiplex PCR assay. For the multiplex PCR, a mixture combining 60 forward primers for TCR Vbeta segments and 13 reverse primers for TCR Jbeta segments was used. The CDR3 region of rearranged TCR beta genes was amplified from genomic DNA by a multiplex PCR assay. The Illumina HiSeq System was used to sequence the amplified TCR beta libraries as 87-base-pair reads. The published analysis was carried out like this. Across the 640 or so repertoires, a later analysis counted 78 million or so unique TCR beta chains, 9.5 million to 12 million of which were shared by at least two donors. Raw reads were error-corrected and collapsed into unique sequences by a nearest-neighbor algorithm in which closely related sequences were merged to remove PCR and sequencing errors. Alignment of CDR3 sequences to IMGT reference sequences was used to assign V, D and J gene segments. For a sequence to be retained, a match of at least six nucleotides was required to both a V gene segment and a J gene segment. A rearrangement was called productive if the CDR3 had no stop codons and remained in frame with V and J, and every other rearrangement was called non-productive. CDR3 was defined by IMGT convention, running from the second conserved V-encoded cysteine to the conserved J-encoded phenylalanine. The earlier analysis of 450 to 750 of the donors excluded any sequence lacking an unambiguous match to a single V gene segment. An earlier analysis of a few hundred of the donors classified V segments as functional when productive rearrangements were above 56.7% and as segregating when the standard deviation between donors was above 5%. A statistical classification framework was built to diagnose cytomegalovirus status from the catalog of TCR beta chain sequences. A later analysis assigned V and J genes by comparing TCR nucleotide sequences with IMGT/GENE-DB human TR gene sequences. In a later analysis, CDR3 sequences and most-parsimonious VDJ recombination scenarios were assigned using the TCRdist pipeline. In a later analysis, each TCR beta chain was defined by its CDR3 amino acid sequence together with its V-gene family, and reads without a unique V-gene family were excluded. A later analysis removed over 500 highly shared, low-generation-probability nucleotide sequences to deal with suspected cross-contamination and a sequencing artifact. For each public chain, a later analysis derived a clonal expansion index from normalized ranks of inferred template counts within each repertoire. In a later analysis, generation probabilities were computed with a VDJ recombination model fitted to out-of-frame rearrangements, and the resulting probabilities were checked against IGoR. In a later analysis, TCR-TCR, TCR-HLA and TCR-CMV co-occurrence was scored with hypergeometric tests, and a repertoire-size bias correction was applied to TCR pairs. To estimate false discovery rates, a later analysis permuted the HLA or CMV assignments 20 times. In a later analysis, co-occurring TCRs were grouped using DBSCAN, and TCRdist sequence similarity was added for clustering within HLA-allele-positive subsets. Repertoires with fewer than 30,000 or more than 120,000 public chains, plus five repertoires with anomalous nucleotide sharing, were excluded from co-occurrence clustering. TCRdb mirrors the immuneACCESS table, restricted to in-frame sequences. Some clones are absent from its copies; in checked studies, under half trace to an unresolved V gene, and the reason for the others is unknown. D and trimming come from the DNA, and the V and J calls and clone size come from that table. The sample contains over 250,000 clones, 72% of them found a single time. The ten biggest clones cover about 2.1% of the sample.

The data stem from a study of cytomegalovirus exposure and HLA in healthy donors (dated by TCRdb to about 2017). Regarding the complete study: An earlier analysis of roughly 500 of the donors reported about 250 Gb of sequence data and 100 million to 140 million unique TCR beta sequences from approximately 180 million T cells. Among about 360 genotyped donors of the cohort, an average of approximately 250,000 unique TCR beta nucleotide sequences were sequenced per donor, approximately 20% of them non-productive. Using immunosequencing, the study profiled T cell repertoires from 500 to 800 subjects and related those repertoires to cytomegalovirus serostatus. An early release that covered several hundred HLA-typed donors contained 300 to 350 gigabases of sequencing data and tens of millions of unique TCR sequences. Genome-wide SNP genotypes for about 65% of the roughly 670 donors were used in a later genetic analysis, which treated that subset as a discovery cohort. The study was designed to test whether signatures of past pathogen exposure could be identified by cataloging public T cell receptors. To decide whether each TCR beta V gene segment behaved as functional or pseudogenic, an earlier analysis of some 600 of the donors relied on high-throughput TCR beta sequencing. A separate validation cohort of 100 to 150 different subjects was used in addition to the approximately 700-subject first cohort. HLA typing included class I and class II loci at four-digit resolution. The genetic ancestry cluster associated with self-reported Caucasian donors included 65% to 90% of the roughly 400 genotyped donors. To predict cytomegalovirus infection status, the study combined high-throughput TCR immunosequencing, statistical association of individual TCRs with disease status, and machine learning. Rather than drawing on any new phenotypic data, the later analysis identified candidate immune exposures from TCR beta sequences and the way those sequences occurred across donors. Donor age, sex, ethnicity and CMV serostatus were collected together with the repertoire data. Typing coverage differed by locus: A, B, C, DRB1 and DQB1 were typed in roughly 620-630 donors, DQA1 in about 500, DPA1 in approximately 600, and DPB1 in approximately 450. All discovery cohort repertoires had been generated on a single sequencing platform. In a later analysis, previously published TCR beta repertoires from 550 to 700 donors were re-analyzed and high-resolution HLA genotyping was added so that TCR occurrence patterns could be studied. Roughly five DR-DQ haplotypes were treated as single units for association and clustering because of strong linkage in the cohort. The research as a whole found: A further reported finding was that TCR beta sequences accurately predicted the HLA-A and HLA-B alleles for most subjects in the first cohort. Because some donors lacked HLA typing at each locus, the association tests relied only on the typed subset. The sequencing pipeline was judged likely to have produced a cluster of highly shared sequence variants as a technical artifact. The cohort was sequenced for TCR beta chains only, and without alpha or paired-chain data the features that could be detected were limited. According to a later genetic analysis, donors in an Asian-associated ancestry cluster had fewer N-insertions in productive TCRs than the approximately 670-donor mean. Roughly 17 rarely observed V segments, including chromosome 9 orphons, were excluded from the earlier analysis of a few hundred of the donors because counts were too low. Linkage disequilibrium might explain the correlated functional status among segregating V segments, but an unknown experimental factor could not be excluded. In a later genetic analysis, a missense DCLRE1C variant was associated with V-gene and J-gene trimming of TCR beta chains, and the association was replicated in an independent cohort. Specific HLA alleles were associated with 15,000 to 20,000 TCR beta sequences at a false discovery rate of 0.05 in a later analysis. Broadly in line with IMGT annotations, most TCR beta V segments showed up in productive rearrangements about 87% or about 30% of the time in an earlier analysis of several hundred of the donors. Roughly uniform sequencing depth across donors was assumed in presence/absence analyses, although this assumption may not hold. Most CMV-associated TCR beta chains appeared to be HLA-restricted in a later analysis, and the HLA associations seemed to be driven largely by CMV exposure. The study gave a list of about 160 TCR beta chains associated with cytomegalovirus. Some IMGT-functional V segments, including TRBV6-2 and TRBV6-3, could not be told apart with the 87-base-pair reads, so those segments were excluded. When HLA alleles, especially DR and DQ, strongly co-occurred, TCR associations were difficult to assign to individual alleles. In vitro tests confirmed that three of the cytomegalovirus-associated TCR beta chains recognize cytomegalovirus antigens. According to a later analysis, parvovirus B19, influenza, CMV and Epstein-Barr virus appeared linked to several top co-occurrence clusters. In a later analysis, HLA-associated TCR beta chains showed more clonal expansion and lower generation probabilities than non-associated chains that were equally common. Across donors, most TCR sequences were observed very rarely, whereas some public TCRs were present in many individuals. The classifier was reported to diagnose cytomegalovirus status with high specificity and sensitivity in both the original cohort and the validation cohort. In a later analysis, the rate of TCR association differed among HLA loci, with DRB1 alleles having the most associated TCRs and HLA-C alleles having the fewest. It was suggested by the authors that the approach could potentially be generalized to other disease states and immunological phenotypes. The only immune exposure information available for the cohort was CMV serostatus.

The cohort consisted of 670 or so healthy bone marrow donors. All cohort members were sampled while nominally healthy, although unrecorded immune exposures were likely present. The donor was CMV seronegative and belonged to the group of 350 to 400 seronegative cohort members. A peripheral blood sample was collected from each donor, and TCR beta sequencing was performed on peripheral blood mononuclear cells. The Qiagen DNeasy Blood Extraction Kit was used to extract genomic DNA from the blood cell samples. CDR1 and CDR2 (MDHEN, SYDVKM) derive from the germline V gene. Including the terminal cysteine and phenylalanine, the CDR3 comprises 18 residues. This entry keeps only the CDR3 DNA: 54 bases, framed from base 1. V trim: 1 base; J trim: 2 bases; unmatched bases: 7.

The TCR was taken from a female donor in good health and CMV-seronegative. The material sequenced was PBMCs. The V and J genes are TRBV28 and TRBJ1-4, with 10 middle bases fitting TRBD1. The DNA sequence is TGTGCCAGCAGTTTATTCCGTGGGACAGGGGCGACTAATGAAAAACTGTTTTTT. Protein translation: CASSLFRGTGATNEKLFF.